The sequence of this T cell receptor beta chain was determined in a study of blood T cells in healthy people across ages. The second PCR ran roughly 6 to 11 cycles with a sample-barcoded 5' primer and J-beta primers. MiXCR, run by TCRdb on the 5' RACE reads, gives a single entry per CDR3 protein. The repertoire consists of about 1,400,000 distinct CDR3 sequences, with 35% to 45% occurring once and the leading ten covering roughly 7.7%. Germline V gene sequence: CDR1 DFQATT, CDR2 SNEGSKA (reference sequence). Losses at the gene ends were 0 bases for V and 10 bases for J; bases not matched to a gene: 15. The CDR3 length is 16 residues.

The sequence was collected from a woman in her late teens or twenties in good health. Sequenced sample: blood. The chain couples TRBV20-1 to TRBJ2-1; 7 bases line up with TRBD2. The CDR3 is CSARDERGVVDMEQFF. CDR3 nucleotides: TGCAGTGCTAGAGACGAGCGGGGTGTCGTAGACATGGAGCAGTTCTTC.